The present T cell receptor beta chain was sequenced within a study of human T cells and chemical hapten exposure (dated by TCRdb to 2020 to 2023). As for the study more broadly: The libraries were sequenced as a pool, and the TCR yield per sample differed mostly because of small variations in library volumes within the pool. For every blood RNA sample, sequencing covered both the TCR alpha and TCR beta chains. Peripheral blood TCR repertoire changes were tracked in vivo in alopecia patients during primary and secondary sensitization to the hapten diphenylcyclopropenone (DPC). Paper-wide results and their limitations: DPC sensitization did not change how many TCRs were above 1 in 1000 frequency, and no evidence was found of alterations in global repertoire structure. Repeated subsampling changed both the strength of the expansion versus patch-test correlation and the threshold at which the correlation became significant.

On this clonotype: Its antigen remains undetermined. No much larger clone exists at a distance of one base, and base qualities are not known.

Receptors were amplified or captured by RACE. Data came from a NextSeq 500. During library preparation, unique molecular identifiers were attached to individual cDNA molecules so that TCRs could be counted in a quantitative, reproducible way. The authors processed their data as follows. The median number of TCRs per sample was approximately 98,000, ranging from roughly 23,224 to 700,000. The Decombinator software suite was used to annotate V, J and CDR3 in the TCR reads. For PS versus PT1 abundance plots, all samples were subsampled to the same number of TCRs (28,000). TCRs were defined as expanded if absent before sensitization and observed at least eight times at the 2-week time point. Clones were called with MiXCR by TCRdb after fastp trimmed the public reads at Q25, and only in-frame beta chains were retained. Rows merge per CDR3 protein into single entries with the most common DNA and genes. TCRdb, not the authors, supplied the V and J calls. Within this sample are under 95,000 distinct CDR3 sequences, with about 8.6% of them counted one time only. The ten most abundant clones make up around 3% of the sample.

This specimen's time point label, interpreted: healthy volunteer bleed at 2 weeks. Unfractionated whole blood was collected in Tempus Blood RNA tubes, and total RNA was extracted from that blood. Four or five healthy volunteers acted as controls for TCR sequencing and had blood drawn at day 0, 2 weeks and 6 weeks. This clonotype originated in a female donor in good health. Some clones in this sample may be carry-over from other donors' samples. The sample was whole blood.

The CDR3 is CSATGQGTYEQYF. DNA sequence: TGCAGTGCTACGGGACAGGGCACCTACGAGCAGTACTTC. The chain was built from TRBV20-1 and TRBJ2-7, with 9 junctional bases fitting TRBD1. From its cysteine to its phenylalanine, the CDR3 spans 13 amino acids. Solely the CDR3 DNA is kept, with 39 bases framed from the first base. According to the germline V gene (reference sequence), CDR1 reads DFQATT and CDR2 reads SNEGSKA. The junction shows trimming of 4 bases on V and 2 bases on J, and the gene matches do not reach 3 bases of it.